This T cell receptor beta chain was found in a study of shared clonotypes between healthy human individuals. The method was immunoSEQ multiplex PCR; TCRdb's version includes in-frame clones alone and lacks a portion of them. Of some 2,400,000 clones in the sample, approximately 96% were seen once. V shed 3 bases and J shed 9 bases, with 12 bases lying between them. The V gene's germline CDR1 is MNHNS and CDR2 SASEGT. The CDR3 runs to 14 residues. This sequence joins TRBV6-1 and TRBJ1-6, with a possible D match to TRBD1 (6 bases). Sequenced material: naive CD4+ T cells sorted from blood. The subset: CD45RA+ positively selected. This receptor was obtained from a man aged 18 to 30 in good health. For the CDR3, the DNA is TGTGCCAGCAGTGAGAGGGACATTGGTTCACCCCTCCACTTT. It translates to CASSERDIGSPLHF.